Following are 20 T cell receptor beta chains from one sample sequenced in a study of blood T cell repertoires in COVID-19. Using immunoSEQ multiplex PCR, the repertoire was profiled, and TCRdb retains in-frame clones only, with some absent. Among hundreds of thousands of clones listed, 75% to 90% were seen once. Sequencing was performed on peripheral blood. The source is a woman aged 30 to 39 with active or convalescent COVID-19.

The chain joins TRBV5-5 to TRBJ2-3; D unresolved. The CDR3 consists of 13 residues. Trimming took 4 bases from V and 0 from J, leaving 6 bases between them. Germline loops: CDR1 SGHKS, CDR2 YYEKEE (reference sequence). As DNA, the CDR3 is TGTGCCAGCAGCCCGACTAGCACAGATACGCAGTATTTT. It specifies CASSPTSTDTQYF.

This sequence joins TRBV4-1 and TRBJ1-2, with D unresolved. The V end was cut by 0 bases, the J end by 6 bases, with 11 bases between. The CDR3 spans 14 residues. The germline V gene has CDR1 MGHRA and CDR2 YSYEKL. The CDR3 sequence: CASSQEGRSHGYTF. CDR3 DNA: TGCGCCAGCAGCCAAGAGGGCAGGTCCCATGGCTACACCTTC.

For this clone: The same CDR3 is also encoded by other DNA sequences in this sample. The CDR3 region has the DNA TGCGCCAGCAGCTTGGGGTCAGGGGGTTCGTACGAGCAGTACTTC. It encodes CASSLGSGGSYEQYF. V gene TRBV5-1 combines with J gene TRBJ2-7; 7 nucleotides match TRBD1. From germline, CDR1 is SGHRS and CDR2 YFSETQ. Trimming took 0 bases from V and 4 from J; bases not matched to a gene: 7. The CDR3 covers 15 residues.

Only one count was recorded for this clone. The chain is built from TRBV7-9 and TRBJ2-7; weak D call: TRBD1 (5 bases). The CDR3 runs to 15 residues. V lost 3 bases and J 0 bases, leaving 12 bases between the germline ends. CDR1 is SEHNR and CDR2 is FQNEAQ in the germline V gene (reference sequence). The CDR3, as DNA: TGTGCCAGCAGCTTTACCGCAGACAGCTCCTACGAGCAGTACTTC. This sequence encodes CASSFTADSSYEQYF.

This chain connects TRBV6-1 to TRBJ2-5, with TRBD2 matching 9 bases. Losses at the gene ends were 2 bases for V and 2 bases for J; bases not matched to a gene: 3. The CDR3 sequence is 15 residues long. Germline V gene lookup returns CDR1 MNHNS and CDR2 SASEGT. The CDR3 DNA is TGTGCCAGCAGTGAACTAGCGGGGTTACAAGAGACCCAGTACTTC. Residues: CASSELAGLQETQYF.

The table lists this clone with a count of one. The V and J genes are TRBV19 and TRBJ2-5; a weak D match, TRBD2 (7 bases). The germline V and J ends were trimmed by 5 bases and 2 bases, with 21 bases remaining between them. CDR3 length: 17 amino acids. Germline values: CDR1 LNHDA, CDR2 SQIVND (reference sequence). This CDR3 is CASSLRGLAEKQETQYF. Written as DNA, the CDR3 is TGTGCCAGTAGTCTCAGGGGCCTAGCGGAGAAACAAGAGACCCAGTACTTC.

This clone was observed a single time. The chain joins TRBV27 to TRBJ2-7; TRBD2 matches at 9 bases. Unmatched junction bases numbered 6, after V lost 7 bases and J lost 5 bases. The V gene's germline CDR1 is MNHEY and CDR2 SMNVEV (reference sequence). The CDR3 runs to 13 residues. As DNA, the CDR3 is TGTGCCAGCATGATTAGCGGGAGCGACGAGCAGTACTTC. Its protein product is CASMISGSDEQYF.

The chain carries TRBV3-1 (or the pseudogene TRBV3-2) and TRBJ1-1; the D gene is possibly TRBD1 (6 bases). The CDR3 length is 17 residues. Germline V gene data show CDR1 as LGHDT and CDR2 as YNNKEL (reference sequence). The V gene lost 4 bases and the J gene lost 0 bases, with 18 bases spanning the gap. The CDR3 here is CASSRSRGLTMNTEAFF. For the CDR3, the DNA is TGTGCCAGCAGCCGCTCCAGGGGTTTAACTATGAACACTGAAGCTTTCTTT.

This clone was found once. The rearrangement links TRBV6-6 to TRBJ1-1, with 11 bases identical to TRBD1. CDR1 and CDR2 from the germline V gene are MNHNY and SVGAGI (reference sequence). The length of the CDR3 is 17 residues. The J segment lost 3 bases and the V segment lost 5 bases, leaving 11 bases of the junction unmatched. As DNA, the CDR3 is TGTGCCAGCAGTCCCCGGGGGACAGGGGGTGTTGACACTGAAGCTTTCTTT. Its translation is CASSPRGTGGVDTEAFF.

This clone came up once. The chain is built from TRBV15 and TRBJ2-1; 10 nucleotides match TRBD1. V lost 11 bases to trimming and J lost 5 bases; unmatched junction nucleotides: 6. This CDR3 is 13 amino acids long. Germline V CDR1 and CDR2: LNHNV, YYDKDF (reference sequence). The CDR3 DNA follows: TGTGCCTCCCGGGACAGGGGCAACAATGAGCAGTTCTTC. As protein: CASRDRGNNEQFF.

The gene calls are TRBV2 and TRBJ1-2; TRBD1 matches at 10 bases. Germline loops: CDR1 SNHLY, CDR2 FYNNEI. Germline trimming cut 4 bases from V and 1 base from J; bases unmatched to any gene: 12. The CDR3 has 18 residues. DNA of the CDR3: TGTGCCAGCAGTGGGTGGGGACAGGGGCATGGGGATAACTATGGCTACACCTTC. Protein sequence: CASSGWGQGHGDNYGYTF.

Here the CDR3 reads CASSRRVLTGEGNEQFF. The CDR3 bases are TGTGCCAGCAGCCGTCGGGTTTTGACGGGAGAAGGCAATGAGCAGTTCTTC. J is TRBJ2-1 and V is TRBV7-2, with TRBD2 as a possible D gene (6 bases). The CDR3 spans 17 residues. Germline V gene data show CDR1 as SGHTA and CDR2 as FQGNSA. Trimming took 5 bases from V and 6 from J, leaving 23 bases between them.

V usage is TRBV2 and J usage is TRBJ2-7, with 9 positions matching TRBD1. V lost 5 bases, J lost 2 bases, and 7 bases stayed unmatched. CDR3 size: 15 residues. Per the germline V gene, CDR1 is SNHLY and CDR2 is FYNNEI. The CDR3 DNA reads as TGTGCCAGCAGTCCCGGACAGGGGAGCCCCTACGAGCAGTACTTC. Amino acids: CASSPGQGSPYEQYF.

The chain couples TRBV13 to TRBJ2-7; 12 nucleotides align to TRBD1. The V segment lost 5 bases and the J segment 7 bases; nucleotides outside the gene matches: 6. This CDR3 spans 14 amino acids. Germline lookup yields CDR1 PRHDT and CDR2 FYEKMQ (reference sequence). CDR3 nucleotides: TGTGCCAGCAGCATGGGACAGGGGGCGGGGGAGCAGTACTTC. Protein: CASSMGQGAGEQYF.

The V call is TRBV19, the J call TRBJ1-1, with D possibly TRBD1 on 6 matching bases. Germline values: CDR1 LNHDA, CDR2 SQIVND (reference sequence). Trimming pared 7 bases from V and 0 bases from J, leaving 15 bases between. This CDR3 is 15 amino acids long. The CDR3 DNA sequence: TGTGCCAGTACTAATATGGCAGGGGTGAACACTGAAGCTTTCTTT. It yields the protein CASTNMAGVNTEAFF.

The chain joins TRBV6-6 to TRBJ1-1; weak D call: TRBD1 (5 bases). The germline V gene has CDR1 MNHNY and CDR2 SVGAGI (reference sequence). The ends were cut back, 3 bases at V and 3 bases at J, with 17 bases in the middle. This CDR3 comprises 16 residues. The chain's CDR3 is CASSYRGVGGDTEAFF. The CDR3 DNA reads TGTGCCAGCAGTTATCGTGGTGTGGGGGGAGACACTGAAGCTTTCTTT.

The rearrangement links TRBV5-6 to TRBJ1-1; weak D call: TRBD1 (5 bases). With 4 bases removed from V and 2 bases from J, the gap between germline ends came to 9 bases. This CDR3 has 13 residues. Germline CDR1 and CDR2: SGHDT and YYEEEE. DNA of the CDR3: TGTGCCAGCAGCAGACAGTTTAACACTGAAGCTTTCTTT. Translating it yields CASSRQFNTEAFF.

The rearrangement links TRBV14 to TRBJ1-6; D possibly corresponds to TRBD1 (5 bases). Trimming took off 1 base at V and 8 bases at J, with 9 bases between the two ends. The V gene's germline CDR1 is SGHDN and CDR2 FVKESK. There are 14 residues in the CDR3. The CDR3 DNA is TGTGCCAGCAGCCAAGGGCAGGGTTATTCACCCCTCCACTTT. Residues: CASSQGQGYSPLHF.

The chain links TRBV3-1 (or the pseudogene TRBV3-2) to TRBJ2-3; 13 positions match TRBD2. J gave up 3 bases and V 0 bases, and 3 bases lay outside the gene matches. The CDR3 is 17 residues long. Germline loops: CDR1 LGHDT, CDR2 YNNKEL (reference sequence). In DNA, the CDR3 is TGTGCCAGCAGCCAAGACGCGGGACTAGCGGGAACAGATACGCAGTATTTT. Encoded protein: CASSQDAGLAGTDTQYF.

This chain joins TRBV15 and TRBJ2-1; D remains unclear. Trimming cost V 0 bases and J 0 bases, with 6 bases left between them. The CDR3 extends over 15 amino acids. Germline V gives CDR1 LNHNV, CDR2 YYDKDF (reference sequence). For the CDR3, the DNA is TGTGCCACCAGCAGAGAGCTGAGCTCCTACAATGAGCAGTTCTTC. Its protein product is CATSRELSSYNEQFF.